This T cell receptor beta chain stems from a study of CD8+CD57+ T cells in acquired aplastic anemia. Genomic DNA served as template for TCR beta VDJ and CDR3 profiling. A single record per CDR3 protein comes from TCRdb applying MiXCR to the reads. The sample shows under 200,000 distinct CDR3 sequences, under 55% of them seen only once. The authors sequenced patients whose flow cytometry had shown CD8+CD57+ cell expansion. The TCR was taken from a human donor with aplastic anemia. The specimen was sorted CD4+, CD8+, or CD8+CD57+ T cells (not recorded which) from PBMCs.

CDR3 in amino acids: CASAREVTDTQYF. In nucleotides, the CDR3 is TGTGCCAGCGCTAGGGAAGTCACAGATACGCAGTATTTT. The V gene is TRBV2, the J gene TRBJ2-3, with D unclear. CDR3 length: 13 residues. Germline values: CDR1 SNHLY, CDR2 FYNNEI. V lost 8 bases and J lost 2, with 11 bases in between.